The T cell receptor (beta chain) described here comes from a study of vaccination effects on CD4 cells after COVID-19. Study overall: Each person got two doses of an mRNA SARS-CoV-2 vaccine, BNT162b2 or mRNA-1273.

Study outcomes and limitations: Following vaccination, convalescents' spike-reactive clones were mostly new ones induced by the vaccine. Late after vaccination, infection- and vaccine-induced clones showed marked clonal contraction.

ViraFEST assay sequencing came after antigen-specific CD4+ T cells were expanded with viral peptide pools. CD4+ T cells were isolated after around ten days of culture. SARS-CoV-2 infected the person between March and December 2020, as confirmed by PCR. The CDR3 loop spans 16 amino acids. After removal of 1 base from V and 4 bases from J, the junction contained 4 bases not matched to a gene. Germline V gene sequence: CDR1 SGHNT, CDR2 YENEEA. Sequencing was performed with immunoSEQ multiplex PCR; in TCRdb, only in-frame clones are kept and a portion is missing. The sample records more than 35,000 clones, approximately 81% being singletons. Note on this clone: Its antigen is unknown.

The TCR sequence derives from a human donor who had a prior SARS-CoV-2 infection. This chain joins TRBV11-3 and TRBJ2-2; 9 nucleotides match TRBD2. The specimen comprised CD4+ T cells from PBMCs cultured with a peptide pool, sampled before COVID-19 vaccination. The CDR3 nucleotides are TGTGCCAGCAGCTTAGTTGCGGGAGGGCGCACCGGGGAGCTGTTTTTT. It yields the protein CASSLVAGGRTGELFF.